The source of this TCR beta chain is a study of shared clonotypes between healthy human individuals. V was clipped by 0 bases and J by 3 bases, with 13 bases between them. Per germline, CDR1 SGDLS and CDR2 YYNGEE. The CDR3 extends over 15 amino acids. The protocol was immunoSEQ multiplex PCR, while the TCRdb copy is restricted to in-frame clones and leaves out a portion. The table shows under 1 million clones, with 90% to 98% occurring only once. Naive CD8 isolation took CD45RO-negative cells positively selected for CCR7 and excluded terminally differentiated effector memory CD45RA+ cells. The sample taken for sequencing was naive CD8+ T cells sorted from blood. The chain couples TRBV9 to TRBJ2-7; perhaps TRBD2 as D (6 bases). This TCR derives from a man aged 25-45 years in good health. In nucleotides, the CDR3 is TGTGCCAGCAGCGTAGCCGGGACTGCCCTCTACGAGCAGTACTTC. Residues: CASSVAGTALYEQYF.